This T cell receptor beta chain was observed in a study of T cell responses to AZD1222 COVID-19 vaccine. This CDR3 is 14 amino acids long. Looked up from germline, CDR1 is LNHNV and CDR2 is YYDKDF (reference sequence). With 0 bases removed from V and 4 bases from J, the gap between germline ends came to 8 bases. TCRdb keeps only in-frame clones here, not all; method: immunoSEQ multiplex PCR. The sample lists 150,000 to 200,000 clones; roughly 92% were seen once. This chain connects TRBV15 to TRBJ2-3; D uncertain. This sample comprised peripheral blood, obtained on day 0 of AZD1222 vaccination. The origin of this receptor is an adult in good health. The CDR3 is CATSRDPAPDTQYF. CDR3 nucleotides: TGTGCCACCAGCAGAGATCCGGCCCCAGATACGCAGTATTTT.